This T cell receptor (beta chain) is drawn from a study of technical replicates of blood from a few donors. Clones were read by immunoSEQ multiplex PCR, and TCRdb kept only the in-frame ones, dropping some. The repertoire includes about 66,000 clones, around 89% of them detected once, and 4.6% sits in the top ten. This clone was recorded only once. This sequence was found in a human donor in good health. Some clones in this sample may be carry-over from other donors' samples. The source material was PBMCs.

This CDR3 reads CASSLGGGPSEQYF. In DNA form, the CDR3 reads TGTGCCAGCAGCTTGGGGGGAGGGCCCAGCGAGCAGTACTTC. The rearrangement links TRBV7-2 to TRBJ2-7; 7 bases map to TRBD2. Losses at the gene ends were 3 bases for V and 6 bases for J; bases not matched to a gene: 8. The CDR3 is made up of 14 amino acids. Germline assignment: CDR1 SGHTA and CDR2 FQGNSA.